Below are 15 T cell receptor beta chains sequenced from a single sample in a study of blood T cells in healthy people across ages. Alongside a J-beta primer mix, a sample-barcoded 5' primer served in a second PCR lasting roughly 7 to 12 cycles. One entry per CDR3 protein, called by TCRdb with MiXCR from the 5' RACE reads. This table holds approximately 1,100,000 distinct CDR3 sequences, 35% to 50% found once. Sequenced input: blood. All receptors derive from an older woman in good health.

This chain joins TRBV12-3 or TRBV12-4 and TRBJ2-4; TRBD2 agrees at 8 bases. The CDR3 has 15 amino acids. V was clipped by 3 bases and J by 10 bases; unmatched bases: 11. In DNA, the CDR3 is TGTGCCAGCAGTTTTCGAACTAGCGGCTCCGAAATTCAGTACTTC. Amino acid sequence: CASSFRTSGSEIQYF.

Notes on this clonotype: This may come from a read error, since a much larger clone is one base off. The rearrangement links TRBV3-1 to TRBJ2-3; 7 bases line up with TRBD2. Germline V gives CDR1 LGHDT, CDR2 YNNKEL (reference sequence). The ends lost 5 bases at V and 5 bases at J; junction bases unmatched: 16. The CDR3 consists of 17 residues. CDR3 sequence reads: CASSNLAKAGRIDTQYF. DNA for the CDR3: TGTGCCAGCAGCAACCTCGCGAAAGCGGGGCGCATAGATACGCAGTATTTT.

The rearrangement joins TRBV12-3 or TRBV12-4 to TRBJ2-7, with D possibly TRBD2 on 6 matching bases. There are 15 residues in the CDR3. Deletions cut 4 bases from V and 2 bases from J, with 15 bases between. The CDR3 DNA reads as TGTGCCAGCAGTTGGGGCGGTAGCGGCCCCTACGAGCAGTACTTC. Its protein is CASSWGGSGPYEQYF.

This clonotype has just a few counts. Here the CDR3 reads CASQGGSEQFF. The CDR3 DNA follows: TGTGCCAGCCAGGGCGGGAGTGAGCAGTTCTTC. V and J are TRBV10-3 and TRBJ2-1; 7 bases are a match to TRBD2. J gave up 9 bases and V 10 bases, and 6 bases lay outside the gene matches. Germline CDR1 ENHRY, CDR2 SYGVKD. This CDR3 is 11 amino acids long.

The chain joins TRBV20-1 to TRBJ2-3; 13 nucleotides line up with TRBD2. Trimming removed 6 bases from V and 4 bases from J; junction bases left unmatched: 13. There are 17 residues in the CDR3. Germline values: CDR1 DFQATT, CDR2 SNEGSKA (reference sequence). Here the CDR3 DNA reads TGCAGTGCAGACGCGGGACTAGCGGGACGAGAGTCAGATACGCAGTATTTT. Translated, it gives CSADAGLAGRESDTQYF.

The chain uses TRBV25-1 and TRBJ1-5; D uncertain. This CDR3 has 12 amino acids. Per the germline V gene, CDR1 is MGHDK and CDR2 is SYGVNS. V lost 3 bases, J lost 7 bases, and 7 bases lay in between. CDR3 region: CASSEVGQPQHF. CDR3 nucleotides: TGTGCCAGCAGTGAGGTGGGGCAGCCCCAGCATTTT.

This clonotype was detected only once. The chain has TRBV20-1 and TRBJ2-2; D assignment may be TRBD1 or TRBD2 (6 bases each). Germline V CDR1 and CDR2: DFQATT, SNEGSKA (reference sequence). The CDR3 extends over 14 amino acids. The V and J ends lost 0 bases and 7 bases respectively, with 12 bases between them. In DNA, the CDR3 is TGCAGTGCTAGAGAGCCGGGGGCCAACGGGGAGCTGTTTTTT. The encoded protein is CSAREPGANGELFF.

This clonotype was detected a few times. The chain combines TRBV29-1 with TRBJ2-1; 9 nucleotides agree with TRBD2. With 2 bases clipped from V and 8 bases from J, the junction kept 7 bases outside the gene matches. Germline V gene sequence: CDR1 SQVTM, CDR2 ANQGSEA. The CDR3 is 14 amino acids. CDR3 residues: CSVERREGGDEQFF. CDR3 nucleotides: TGCAGCGTTGAAAGGCGGGAGGGCGGCGATGAGCAGTTCTTC.

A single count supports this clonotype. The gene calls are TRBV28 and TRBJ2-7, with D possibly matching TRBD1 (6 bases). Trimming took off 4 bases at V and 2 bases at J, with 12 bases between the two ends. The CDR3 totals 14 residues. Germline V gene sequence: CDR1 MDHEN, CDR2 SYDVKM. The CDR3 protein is CASSSRDKTYEQYF. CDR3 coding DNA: TGTGCCAGCAGTTCTCGGGACAAGACCTACGAGCAGTACTTC.

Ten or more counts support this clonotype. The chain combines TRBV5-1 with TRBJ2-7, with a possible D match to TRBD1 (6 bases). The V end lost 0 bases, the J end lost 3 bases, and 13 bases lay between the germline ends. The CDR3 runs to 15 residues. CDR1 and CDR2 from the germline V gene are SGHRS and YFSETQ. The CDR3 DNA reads TGCGCCAGCAGCTTGGGTCCAGGGGACCTCTACGAGCAGTACTTC. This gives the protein CASSLGPGDLYEQYF.

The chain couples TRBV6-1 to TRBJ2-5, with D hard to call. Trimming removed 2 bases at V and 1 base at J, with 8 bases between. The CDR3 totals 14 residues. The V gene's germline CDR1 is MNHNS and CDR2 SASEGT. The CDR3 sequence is CASSETWAQETQYF. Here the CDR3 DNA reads TGTGCCAGCAGTGAAACGTGGGCCCAAGAGACCCAGTACTTC.

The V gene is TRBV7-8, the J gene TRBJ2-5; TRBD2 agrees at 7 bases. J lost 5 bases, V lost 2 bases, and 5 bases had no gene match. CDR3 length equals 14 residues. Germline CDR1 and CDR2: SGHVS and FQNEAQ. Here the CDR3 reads CASSLSLAVETQYF. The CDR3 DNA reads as TGTGCCAGCAGCTTAAGTCTAGCGGTGGAGACCCAGTACTTC.

The CDR3 here is CASSLTHGLAGGLDTQYF. CDR3 sequence (DNA): TGTGCCAGCAGCTTAACCCACGGGCTAGCGGGAGGGCTAGATACGCAGTATTTT. V is TRBV7-3 and J is TRBJ2-3, with 12 bases that match TRBD2. CDR1 and CDR2 (germline): SGHTA, FQGTGA. V was pared by 0 bases and J by 5 bases, with 9 bases of the junction left unmatched. There are 18 residues in the CDR3.

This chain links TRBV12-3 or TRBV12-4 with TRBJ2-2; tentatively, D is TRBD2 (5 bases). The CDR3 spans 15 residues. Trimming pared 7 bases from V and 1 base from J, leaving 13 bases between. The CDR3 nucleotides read TGTGCCAGCACCCCAGCGGTGGTGAACACCGGGGAGCTGTTTTTT. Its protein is CASTPAVVNTGELFF.

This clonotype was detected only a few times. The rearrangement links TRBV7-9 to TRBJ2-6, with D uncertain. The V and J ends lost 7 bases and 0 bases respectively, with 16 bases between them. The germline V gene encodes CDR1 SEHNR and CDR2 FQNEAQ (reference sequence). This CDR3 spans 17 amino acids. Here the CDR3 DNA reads TGTGCCAGCACCCCCCTACCCGGGTACTCTGGGGCCAACGTCCTGACTTTC. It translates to CASTPLPGYSGANVLTF.